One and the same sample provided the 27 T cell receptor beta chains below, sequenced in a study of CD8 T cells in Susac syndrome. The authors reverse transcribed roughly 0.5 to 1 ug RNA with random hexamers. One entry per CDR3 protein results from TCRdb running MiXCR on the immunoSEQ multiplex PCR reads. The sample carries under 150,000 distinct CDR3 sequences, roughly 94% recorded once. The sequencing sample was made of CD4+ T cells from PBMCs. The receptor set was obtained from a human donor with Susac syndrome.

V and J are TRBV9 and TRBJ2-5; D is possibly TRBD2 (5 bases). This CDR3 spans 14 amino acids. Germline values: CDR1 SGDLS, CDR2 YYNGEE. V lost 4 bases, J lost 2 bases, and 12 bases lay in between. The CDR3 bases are TGTGCCAGCAGCCTTGGAAGGAGGCAAGAGACCCAGTACTTC. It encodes CASSLGRRQETQYF.

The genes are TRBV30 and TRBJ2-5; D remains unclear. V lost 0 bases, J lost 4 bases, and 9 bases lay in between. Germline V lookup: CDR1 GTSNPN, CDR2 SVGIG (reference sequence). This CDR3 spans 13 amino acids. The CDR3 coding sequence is TGTGCCTGGAGTGTTGGTCTCACAGAGACCCAGTACTTC. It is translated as CAWSVGLTETQYF.

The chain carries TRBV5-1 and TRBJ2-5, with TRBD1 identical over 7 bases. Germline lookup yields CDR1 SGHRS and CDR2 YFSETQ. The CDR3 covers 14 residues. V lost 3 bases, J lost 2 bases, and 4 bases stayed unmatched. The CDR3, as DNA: TGCGCCAGCAGCTCAGGACAGGCTCAAGAGACCCAGTACTTC. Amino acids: CASSSGQAQETQYF.

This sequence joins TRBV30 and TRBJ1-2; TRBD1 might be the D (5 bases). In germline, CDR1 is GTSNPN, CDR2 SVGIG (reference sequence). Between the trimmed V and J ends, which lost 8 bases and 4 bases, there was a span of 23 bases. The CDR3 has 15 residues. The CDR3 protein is CATTMIKRGVYGYTF. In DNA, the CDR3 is TGTGCCACTACCATGATTAAGCGAGGGGTCTATGGCTACACCTTC.

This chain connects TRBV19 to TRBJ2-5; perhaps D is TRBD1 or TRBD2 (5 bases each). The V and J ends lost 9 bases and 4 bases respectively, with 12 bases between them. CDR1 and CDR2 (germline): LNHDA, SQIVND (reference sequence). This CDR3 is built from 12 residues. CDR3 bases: TGTGCCAGAAGGAGAGGGGTAGAGACCCAGTACTTC. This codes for CARRRGVETQYF.

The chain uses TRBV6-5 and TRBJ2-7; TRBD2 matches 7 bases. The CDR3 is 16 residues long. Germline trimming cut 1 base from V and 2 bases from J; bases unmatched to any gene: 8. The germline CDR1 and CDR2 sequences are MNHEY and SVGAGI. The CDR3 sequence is CASSYYGGGYPYEQYF. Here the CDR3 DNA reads TGTGCCAGCAGTTACTATGGGGGAGGGTATCCCTACGAGCAGTACTTC.

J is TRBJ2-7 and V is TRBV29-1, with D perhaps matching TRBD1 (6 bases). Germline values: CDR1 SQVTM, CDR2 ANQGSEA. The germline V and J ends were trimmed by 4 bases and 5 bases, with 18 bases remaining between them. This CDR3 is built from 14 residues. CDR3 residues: CSVGLGQGIHEQYF. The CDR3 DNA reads TGCAGCGTTGGCCTCGGCCAGGGGATTCACGAGCAGTACTTC.

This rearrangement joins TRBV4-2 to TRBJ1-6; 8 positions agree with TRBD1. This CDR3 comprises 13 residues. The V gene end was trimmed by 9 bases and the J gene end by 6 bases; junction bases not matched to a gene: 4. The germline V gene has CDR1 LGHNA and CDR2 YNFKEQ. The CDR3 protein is CASTTGVNSPLHF. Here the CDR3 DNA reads TGTGCCAGTACGACAGGGGTTAATTCACCCCTCCACTTT.

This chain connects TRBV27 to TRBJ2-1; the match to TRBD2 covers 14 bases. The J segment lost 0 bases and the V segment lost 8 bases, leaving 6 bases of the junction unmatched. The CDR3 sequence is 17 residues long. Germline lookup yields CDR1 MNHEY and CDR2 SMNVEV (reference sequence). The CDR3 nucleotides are TGTGCCAGCGGAACTGGGACTAGCGGGGGCTCCTACAATGAGCAGTTCTTC. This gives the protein CASGTGTSGGSYNEQFF.

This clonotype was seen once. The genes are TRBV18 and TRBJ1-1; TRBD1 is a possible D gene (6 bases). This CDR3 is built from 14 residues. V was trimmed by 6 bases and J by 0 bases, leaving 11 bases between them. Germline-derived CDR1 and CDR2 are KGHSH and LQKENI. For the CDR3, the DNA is TGTGCCAGCTCGAGGACAGAAATGAACACTGAAGCTTTCTTT. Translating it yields CASSRTEMNTEAFF.

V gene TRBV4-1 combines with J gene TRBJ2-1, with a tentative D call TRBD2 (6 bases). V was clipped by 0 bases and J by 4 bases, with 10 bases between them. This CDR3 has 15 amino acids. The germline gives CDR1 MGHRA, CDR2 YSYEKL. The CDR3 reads CASSQDWTTYNEQFF. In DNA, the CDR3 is TGCGCCAGCAGCCAAGATTGGACTACATACAATGAGCAGTTCTTC.

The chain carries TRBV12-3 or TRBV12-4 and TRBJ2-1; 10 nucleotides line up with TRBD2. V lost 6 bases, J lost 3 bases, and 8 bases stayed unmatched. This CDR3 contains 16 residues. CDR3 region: CASREALAGNYNEQFF. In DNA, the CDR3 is TGTGCCAGCAGAGAAGCACTAGCGGGGAACTACAATGAGCAGTTCTTC.

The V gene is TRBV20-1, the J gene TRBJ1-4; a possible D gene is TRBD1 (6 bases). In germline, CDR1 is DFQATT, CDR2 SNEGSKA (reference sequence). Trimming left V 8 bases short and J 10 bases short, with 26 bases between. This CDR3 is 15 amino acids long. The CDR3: CSTTALGPGGGKLFF. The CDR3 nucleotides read TGCAGTACAACAGCCCTGGGACCAGGAGGGGGAAAACTGTTTTTT.

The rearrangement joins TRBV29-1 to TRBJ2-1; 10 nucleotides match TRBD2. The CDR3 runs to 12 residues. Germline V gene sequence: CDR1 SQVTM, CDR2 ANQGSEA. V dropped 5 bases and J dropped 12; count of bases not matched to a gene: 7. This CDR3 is CSVWTSGDPQFF. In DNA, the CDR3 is TGCAGCGTTTGGACTAGCGGAGATCCGCAGTTCTTC.

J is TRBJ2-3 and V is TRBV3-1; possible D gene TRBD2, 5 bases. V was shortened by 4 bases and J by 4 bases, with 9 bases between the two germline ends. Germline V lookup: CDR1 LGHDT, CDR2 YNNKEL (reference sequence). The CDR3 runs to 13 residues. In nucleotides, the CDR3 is TGTGCCAGCAGCCGGCAGAGGGCAGATACGCAGTATTTT. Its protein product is CASSRQRADTQYF.

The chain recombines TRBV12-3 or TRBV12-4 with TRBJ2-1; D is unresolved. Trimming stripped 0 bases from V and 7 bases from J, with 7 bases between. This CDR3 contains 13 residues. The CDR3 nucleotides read TGTGCCAGCAGTTTAGCGCTCGCTAATGAGCAGTTCTTC. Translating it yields CASSLALANEQFF.

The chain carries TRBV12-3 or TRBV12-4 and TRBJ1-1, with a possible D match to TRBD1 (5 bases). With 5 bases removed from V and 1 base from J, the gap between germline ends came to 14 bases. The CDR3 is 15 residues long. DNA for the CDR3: TGTGCCAGCAGTCCCGATGAAGGGGCGAACACTGAAGCTTTCTTT. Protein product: CASSPDEGANTEAFF.

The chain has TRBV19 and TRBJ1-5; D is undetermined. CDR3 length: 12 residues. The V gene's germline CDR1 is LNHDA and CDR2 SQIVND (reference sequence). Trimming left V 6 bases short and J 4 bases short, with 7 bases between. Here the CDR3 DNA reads TGTGCCAGTAGATTCGGAAATCAGCCCCAGCATTTT. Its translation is CASRFGNQPQHF. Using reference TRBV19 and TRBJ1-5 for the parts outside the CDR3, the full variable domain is DGGITQSPKYLFRKEGQNVTLSCEQNLNHDAMYWYRQDPGQGLRLIYYSQIVNDFQKGDIAEGYSVSREKKESFPLTVTSAQKNPTAFYLCASRFGNQPQHFGDGTRLSIL.

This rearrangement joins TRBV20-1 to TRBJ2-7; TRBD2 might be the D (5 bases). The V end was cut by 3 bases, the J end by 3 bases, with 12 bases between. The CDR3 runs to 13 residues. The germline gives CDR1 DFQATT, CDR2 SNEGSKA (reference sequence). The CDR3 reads CSASPGGFYEQYF. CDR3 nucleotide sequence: TGCAGTGCTAGCCCGGGCGGGTTCTACGAGCAGTACTTC.

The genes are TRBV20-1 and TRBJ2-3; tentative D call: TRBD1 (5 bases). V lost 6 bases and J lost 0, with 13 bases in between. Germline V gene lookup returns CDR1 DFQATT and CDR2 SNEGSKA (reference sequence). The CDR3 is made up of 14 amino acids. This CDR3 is CSASTGPSTDTQYF. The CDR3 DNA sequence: TGCAGTGCCAGCACAGGACCTAGCACAGATACGCAGTATTTT.

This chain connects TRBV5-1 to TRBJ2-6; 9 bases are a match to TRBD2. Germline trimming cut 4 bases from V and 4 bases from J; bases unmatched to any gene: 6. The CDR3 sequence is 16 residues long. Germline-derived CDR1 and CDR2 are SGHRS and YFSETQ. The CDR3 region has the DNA TGCGCCAGCAGCATAGGACTAGCGAACGGGGCCAACGTCCTGACTTTC. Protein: CASSIGLANGANVLTF.

The CDR3 DNA reads TGTGCCAGCAGTTTATCATCTAACGGCGGATATAGCAATCAGCCCCAGCATTTT. Translating gives CASSLSSNGGYSNQPQHF. The rearrangement links TRBV27 to TRBJ1-5; no reliable D call. Germline CDR1 and CDR2: MNHEY and SMNVEV (reference sequence). CDR3 length: 18 amino acids. Between the trimmed V and J ends, which lost 0 bases and 0 bases, there was a span of 15 bases.

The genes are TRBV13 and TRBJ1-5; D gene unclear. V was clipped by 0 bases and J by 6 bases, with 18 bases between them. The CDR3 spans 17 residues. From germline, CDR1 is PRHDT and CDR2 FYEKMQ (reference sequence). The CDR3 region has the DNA TGTGCCAGCAGCTTAGGCCCGGTGGGAGGCAGGTTTCAGCCCCAGCATTTT. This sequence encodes CASSLGPVGGRFQPQHF.

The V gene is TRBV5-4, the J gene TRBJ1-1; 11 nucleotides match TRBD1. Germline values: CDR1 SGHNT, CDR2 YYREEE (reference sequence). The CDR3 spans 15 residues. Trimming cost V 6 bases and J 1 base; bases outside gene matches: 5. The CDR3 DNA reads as TGTGCCAGCAACATCGGACAGGGGGCGAACACTGAAGCTTTCTTT. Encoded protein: CASNIGQGANTEAFF. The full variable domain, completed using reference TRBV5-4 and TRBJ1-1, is ETGVTQSPTHLIKTRGQQVTLRCSSQSGHNTVSWYQQALGQGPQFIFQYYREEENGRGNFPPRFSGLQFPNYSSELNVNALELDDSALYLCASNIGQGANTEAFFGQGTRLTVV.

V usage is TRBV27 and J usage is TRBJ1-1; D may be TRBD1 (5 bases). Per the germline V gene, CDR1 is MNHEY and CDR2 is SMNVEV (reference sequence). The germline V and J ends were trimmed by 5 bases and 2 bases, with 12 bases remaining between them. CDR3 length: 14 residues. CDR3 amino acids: CASSPFGANTEAFF. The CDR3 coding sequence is TGTGCCAGCAGTCCGTTTGGGGCTAACACTGAAGCTTTCTTT.

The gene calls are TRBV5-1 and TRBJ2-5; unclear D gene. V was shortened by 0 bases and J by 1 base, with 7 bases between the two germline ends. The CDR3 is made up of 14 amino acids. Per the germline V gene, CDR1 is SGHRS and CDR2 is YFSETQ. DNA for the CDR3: TGCGCCAGCAGCTTGGGGGGTTTCCAAGAGACCCAGTACTTC. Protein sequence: CASSLGGFQETQYF.

CDR3 sequence: CAWTSSAGGRDEQYF. The CDR3 region has the DNA TGTGCCTGGACCTCCTCGGCAGGGGGACGCGACGAGCAGTACTTC. This sequence joins TRBV30 and TRBJ2-7; TRBD1 matches at 7 bases. This CDR3 has 15 residues. The trim removed 4 bases at V and 5 bases at J, leaving 14 bases unmatched. CDR1 and CDR2 from the germline V gene are GTSNPN and SVGIG (reference sequence).